The rows below give T cell receptor beta chains drawn from one sample of a study of radiotherapy plus CTLA-4 blockade in lung cancer. Assay used: immunoSEQ multiplex PCR; TCRdb lists only in-frame clones, some missing. This sample has approximately 72,000 clones, with over 65% found just once. This specimen consisted of peripheral blood, obtained from a patient treated with radiotherapy plus ipilimumab. The origin of the receptors is a human donor with non-small cell lung cancer who had a complete response to radiotherapy plus ipilimumab. Both conserved end residues are part of each CDR3.

V	J	CDR3
TRBV9	TRBJ1-2	CASSVDSSSYGYTF
TRBV23-1	TRBJ1-5	CASRGTPDQPQHF
TRBV5-4	TRBJ2-2	CASTPGGQIETGELFF
TRBV11-3	TRBJ2-2	CASSRGSSGELFF
TRBV14	TRBJ1-1	CASRRDGNTEAFF
TRBV10-2	TRBJ1-1	CASRGQANTEAFF
TRBV19	TRBJ1-1	CASSKSDRNTEAFF
TRBV30	TRBJ2-2	CAWRTGNTGELFF
TRBV6-1	TRBJ1-1	CASSVPGPNTEAFF
TRBV27	TRBJ1-2	CASSLYRGYGYTF
TRBV11-2	TRBJ2-3	CASSMGLAGSTDTQYF
TRBV11-2	TRBJ1-5	CASSLFGQGNQPQHF
TRBV5-1	TRBJ1-1	CASSLDGGIDTEAFF
TRBV10-3	TRBJ1-4	CAISGRDNEKLFF
TRBV19	TRBJ2-5	CASSIAQGNQETQYF
TRBV30	TRBJ1-1	CAWSSDRDTEAFF
TRBV19	TRBJ2-3	CASTTSGSTDTQYF
TRBV7-7	TRBJ2-1	CASSLAGGHSEQFF
TRBV6-1	TRBJ1-5	CASSLGDSNQPQHF
TRBV9	TRBJ1-2	CASSVGTNSYGYTF
TRBV4-3	TRBJ2-1	CASSPSRGFSSYNEQFF
TRBV5-1	TRBJ1-3	CASRPGKNTIYF
TRBV19	TRBJ2-1	CASSPSGITYNEQFF
TRBV4-1	TRBJ1-4	CASSPLGQGNEKLFF
TRBV19	TRBJ2-2	CASSTIGPSSDTGELFF
TRBV11-3	TRBJ2-1	CASTPKVGEYNEQFF
TRBV29-1	TRBJ2-2	CSVTSFAGRAMTGELFF
TRBV5-4	TRBJ2-7	CASSLGHQYEQYF
TRBV11-2	TRBJ2-1	CASSPRLDGNEQFF
TRBV6-5	TRBJ1-4	CASRPLATNEKLFF
TRBV6-6	TRBJ1-2	CASSSGDRAIYGYTF
TRBV5-1	TRBJ2-1	CASSLPGISSYNEQFF
TRBV18	TRBJ2-3	CASSPRQGAADTQYF
TRBV6-6	TRBJ1-2	CASSYSFHSLAF
TRBV4-3	TRBJ1-1	CASSQDSGTGTEAFF
TRBV4-3	TRBJ2-5	CASSQDGGDIQETQYF
TRBV25-1	TRBJ2-5	CASSELEAEQETQYF
TRBV9	TRBJ2-1	CASSAGFVEQFF
TRBV15	TRBJ1-2	CATSDRLDTSYGYTF